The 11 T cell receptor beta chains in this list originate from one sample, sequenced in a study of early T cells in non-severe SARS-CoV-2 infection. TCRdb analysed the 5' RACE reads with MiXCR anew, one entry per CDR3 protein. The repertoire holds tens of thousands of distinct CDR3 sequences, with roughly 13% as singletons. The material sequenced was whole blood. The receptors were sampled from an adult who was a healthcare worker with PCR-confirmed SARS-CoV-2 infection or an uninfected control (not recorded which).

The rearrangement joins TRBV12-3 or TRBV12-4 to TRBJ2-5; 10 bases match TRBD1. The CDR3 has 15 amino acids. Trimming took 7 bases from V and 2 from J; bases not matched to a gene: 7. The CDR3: CASNTDRGQQETQYF. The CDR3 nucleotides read TGTGCCAGCAACACAGACAGGGGGCAGCAAGAGACCCAGTACTTC.

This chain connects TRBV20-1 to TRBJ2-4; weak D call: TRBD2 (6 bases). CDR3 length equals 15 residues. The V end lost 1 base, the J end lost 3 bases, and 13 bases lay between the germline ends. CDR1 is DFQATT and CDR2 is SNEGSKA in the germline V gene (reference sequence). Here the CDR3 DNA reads TGCAGTGCTAGAGTGGCGGGGATAGGCAAAAACATTCAGTACTTC. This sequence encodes CSARVAGIGKNIQYF.

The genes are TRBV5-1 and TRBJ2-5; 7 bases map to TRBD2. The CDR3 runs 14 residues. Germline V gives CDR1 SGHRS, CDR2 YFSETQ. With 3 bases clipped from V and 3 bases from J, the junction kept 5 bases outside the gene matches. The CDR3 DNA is TGCGCCAGCAGCTCTAAAGCGGGAAAAGAGACCCAGTACTTC. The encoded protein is CASSSKAGKETQYF. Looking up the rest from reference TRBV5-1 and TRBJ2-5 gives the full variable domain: KAGVTQTPRYLIKTRGQQVTLSCSPISGHRSVSWYQQTPGQGLQFLFEYFSETQRNKGNFPGRFSGRQFSNSRSEMNVSTLELGDSALYLCASSSKAGKETQYFGPGTRLLVL.

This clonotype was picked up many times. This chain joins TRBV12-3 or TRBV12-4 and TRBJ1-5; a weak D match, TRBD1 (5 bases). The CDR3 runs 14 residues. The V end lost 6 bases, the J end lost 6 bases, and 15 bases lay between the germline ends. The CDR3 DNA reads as TGTGCCAGCAGCTCACAGGCTGGGGGTCAGCCCCAGCATTTT. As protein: CASSSQAGGQPQHF.

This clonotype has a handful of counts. CDR3 DNA sequence: TGTGCCAGCAGCTTAGCACACGGGAATGGCTACACCTTC. Translated, it gives CASSLAHGNGYTF. The rearrangement links TRBV7-9 to TRBJ1-2, with D unclear. CDR3 length: 13 amino acids. Trimming took off 0 bases at V and 6 bases at J, with 8 bases between the two ends. Germline-derived CDR1 and CDR2 are SEHNR and FQNEAQ (reference sequence).

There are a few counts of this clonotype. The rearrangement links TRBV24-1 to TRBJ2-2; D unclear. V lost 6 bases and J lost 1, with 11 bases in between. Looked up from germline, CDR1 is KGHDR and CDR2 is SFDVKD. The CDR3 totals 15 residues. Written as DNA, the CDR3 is TGTGCCACCAGTAGTCAGGAGAGGAACACCGGGGAGCTGTTTTTT. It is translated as CATSSQERNTGELFF.

CDR3 DNA: TGCGCCAGCAGCTTGGAGGGCGGCAAGAACCAAGAGACCCAGTACTTC. This translates into CASSLEGGKNQETQYF. This chain connects TRBV5-1 to TRBJ2-5; the D is unclear. Per germline, CDR1 SGHRS and CDR2 YFSETQ. The V and J ends lost 0 bases and 0 bases respectively, with 12 bases between them. The length of the CDR3 is 16 residues.

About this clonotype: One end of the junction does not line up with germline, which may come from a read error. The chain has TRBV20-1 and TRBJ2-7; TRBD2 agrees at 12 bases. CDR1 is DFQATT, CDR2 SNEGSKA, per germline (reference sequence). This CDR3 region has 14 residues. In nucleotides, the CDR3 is TGCAGTGCTAGAGATTCGGCTAGCGGGAGGGGTGTTCTCTTC. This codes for CSARDSASGRGVLF.

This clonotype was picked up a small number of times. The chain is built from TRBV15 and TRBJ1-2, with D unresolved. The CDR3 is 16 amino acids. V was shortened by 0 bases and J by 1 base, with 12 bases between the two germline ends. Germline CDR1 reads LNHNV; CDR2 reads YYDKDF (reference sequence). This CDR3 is CATSRDIADNNYGYTF. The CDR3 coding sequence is TGTGCCACCAGCAGAGATATAGCCGACAATAACTATGGCTACACCTTC. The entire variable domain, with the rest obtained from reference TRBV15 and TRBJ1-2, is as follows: DAMVIQNPRYQVTQFGKPVTLSCSQTLNHNVMYWYQQKSSQAPKLLFHYYDKDFNNEADTPDNFQSRRPNTSFCFLDIRSPGLGDTAMYLCATSRDIADNNYGYTFGSGTRLTVV.

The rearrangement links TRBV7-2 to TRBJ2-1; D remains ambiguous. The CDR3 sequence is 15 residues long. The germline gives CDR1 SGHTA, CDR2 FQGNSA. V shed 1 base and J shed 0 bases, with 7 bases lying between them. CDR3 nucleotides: TGTGCCAGCAGCTTAGAGGTTATCTCCTACAATGAGCAGTTCTTC. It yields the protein CASSLEVISYNEQFF.

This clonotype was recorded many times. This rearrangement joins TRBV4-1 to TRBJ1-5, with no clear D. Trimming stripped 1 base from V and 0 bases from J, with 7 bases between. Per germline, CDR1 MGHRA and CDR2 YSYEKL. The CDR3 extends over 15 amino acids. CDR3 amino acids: CASSQVGYSNQPQHF. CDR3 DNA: TGCGCCAGCAGCCAAGTGGGTTATAGCAATCAGCCCCAGCATTTT.